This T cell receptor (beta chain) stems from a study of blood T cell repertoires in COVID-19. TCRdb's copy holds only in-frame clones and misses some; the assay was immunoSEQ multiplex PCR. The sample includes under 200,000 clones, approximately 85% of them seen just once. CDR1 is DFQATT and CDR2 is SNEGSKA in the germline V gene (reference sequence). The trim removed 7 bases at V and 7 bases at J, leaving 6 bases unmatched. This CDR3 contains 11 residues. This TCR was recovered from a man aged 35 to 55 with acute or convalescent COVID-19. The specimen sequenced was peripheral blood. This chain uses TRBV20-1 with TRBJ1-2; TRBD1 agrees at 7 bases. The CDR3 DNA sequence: TGCAGTGGGAACAGGGGAAGTGGCTACACCTTC. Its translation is CSGNRGSGYTF.